This note documents a single T cell receptor (beta chain) sequence. CDR1 and CDR2 (germline): MNHEY, SVGAGI. V lost 4 bases to trimming and J lost 10 bases; unmatched junction nucleotides: 8. The CDR3 length is 14 residues. The sample originates from a study of shared clonotypes between healthy human individuals. Sequencing was at deep level. Sequencing used immunoSEQ multiplex PCR; TCRdb keeps in-frame clones, though not all of them. The sample contains roughly 1,100,000 clones, 70% to 80% of which appear only once. This clonotype was obtained from a young man in good health. V and J are TRBV6-5 and TRBJ1-4; 8 positions match TRBD1. Sequences were obtained from memory CD4+ T cells sorted from blood. Subset described: CD45RA-negative fraction. DNA for the CDR3: TGTGCCAGCAGTTCAGGGGGCGCGACTGGAAAACTGTTTTTT. Its protein is CASSSGGATGKLFF.